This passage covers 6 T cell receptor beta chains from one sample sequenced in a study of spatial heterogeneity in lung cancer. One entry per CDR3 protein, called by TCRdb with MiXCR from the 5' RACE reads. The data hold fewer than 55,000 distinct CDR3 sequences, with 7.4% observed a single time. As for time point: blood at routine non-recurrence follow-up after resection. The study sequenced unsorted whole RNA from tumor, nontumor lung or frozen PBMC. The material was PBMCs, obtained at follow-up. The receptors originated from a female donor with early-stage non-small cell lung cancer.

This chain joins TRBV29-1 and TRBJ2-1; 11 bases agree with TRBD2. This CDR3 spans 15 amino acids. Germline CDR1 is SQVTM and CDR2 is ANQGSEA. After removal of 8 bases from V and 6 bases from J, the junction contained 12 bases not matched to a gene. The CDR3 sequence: CSLTTSGAPRNEQFF. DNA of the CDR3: TGCAGCTTAACGACTAGCGGGGCACCCCGCAATGAGCAGTTCTTC.

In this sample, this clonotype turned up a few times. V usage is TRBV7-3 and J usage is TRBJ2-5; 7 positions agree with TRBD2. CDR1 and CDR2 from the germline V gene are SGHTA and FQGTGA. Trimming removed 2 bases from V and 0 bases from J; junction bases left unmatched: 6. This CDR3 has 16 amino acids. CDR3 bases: TGTGCCAGCAGCTTAGGGGCTAGCGGAAACCAAGAGACCCAGTACTTC. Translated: CASSLGASGNQETQYF.

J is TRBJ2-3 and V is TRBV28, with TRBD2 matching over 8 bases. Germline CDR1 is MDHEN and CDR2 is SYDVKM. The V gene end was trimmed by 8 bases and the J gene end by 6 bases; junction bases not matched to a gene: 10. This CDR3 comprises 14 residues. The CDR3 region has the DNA TGTGCCAGCGCCTCCGGGACTAGTCTCGATACGCAGTATTTT. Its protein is CASASGTSLDTQYF.

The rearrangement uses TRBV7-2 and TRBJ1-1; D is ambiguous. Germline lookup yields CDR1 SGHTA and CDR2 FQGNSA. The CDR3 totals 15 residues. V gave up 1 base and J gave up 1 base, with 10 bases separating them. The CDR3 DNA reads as TGTGCCAGCAGCTTAGGCGGACTGGGGAACACTGAAGCTTTCTTT. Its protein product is CASSLGGLGNTEAFF.

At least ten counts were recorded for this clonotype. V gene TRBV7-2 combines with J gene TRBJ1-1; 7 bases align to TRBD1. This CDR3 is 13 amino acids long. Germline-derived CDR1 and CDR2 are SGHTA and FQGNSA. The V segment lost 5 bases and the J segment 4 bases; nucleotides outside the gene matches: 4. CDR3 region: CASSKQGSTEAFF. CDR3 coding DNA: TGTGCCAGCAGCAAACAGGGGTCCACTGAAGCTTTCTTT.

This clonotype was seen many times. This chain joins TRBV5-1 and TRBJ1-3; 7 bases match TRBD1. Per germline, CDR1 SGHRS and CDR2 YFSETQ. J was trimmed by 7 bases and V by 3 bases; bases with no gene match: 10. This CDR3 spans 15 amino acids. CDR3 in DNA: TGCGCCAGCAGCTCCACCCGACAGGGAGGGAACACCATATATTTT. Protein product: CASSSTRQGGNTIYF.